The entry that follows covers one TCR beta chain sequence. This CDR3 spans 13 amino acids. V lost 8 bases and J lost 5, with 13 bases in between. In germline, CDR1 is DFQATT, CDR2 SNEGSKA (reference sequence). From the RT-PCR reads, TCRdb called clonotypes with MiXCR, one entry per CDR3 protein. The table shows about 700,000 distinct CDR3 sequences, with 14% occurring only once. The rearrangement joins TRBV20-1 to TRBJ1-6; no clear D gene. The TCR was taken from a female donor in good health, serving as a healthy control. The sequencing input was memory CD4+ T cells from blood. CDR3 DNA sequence: TGCAGTCCCAACCCGGGGAATAATTCACCCCTCCACTTT. Amino acid sequence: CSPNPGNNSPLHF.